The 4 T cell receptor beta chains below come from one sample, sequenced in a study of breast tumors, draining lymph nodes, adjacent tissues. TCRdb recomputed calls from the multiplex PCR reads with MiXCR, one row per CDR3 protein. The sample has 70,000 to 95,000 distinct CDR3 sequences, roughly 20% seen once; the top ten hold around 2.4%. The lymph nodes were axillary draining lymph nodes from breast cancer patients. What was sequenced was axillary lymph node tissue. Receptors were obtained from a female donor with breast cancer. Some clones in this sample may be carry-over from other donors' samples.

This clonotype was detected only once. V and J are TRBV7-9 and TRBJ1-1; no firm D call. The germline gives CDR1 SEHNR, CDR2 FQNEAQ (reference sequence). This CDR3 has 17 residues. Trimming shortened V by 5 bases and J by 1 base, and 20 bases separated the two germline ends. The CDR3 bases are TGTGCCAGCAGCCAGATCCACGGACTCTCGAAGAACACTGAAGCTTTCTTT. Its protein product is CASSQIHGLSKNTEAFF.

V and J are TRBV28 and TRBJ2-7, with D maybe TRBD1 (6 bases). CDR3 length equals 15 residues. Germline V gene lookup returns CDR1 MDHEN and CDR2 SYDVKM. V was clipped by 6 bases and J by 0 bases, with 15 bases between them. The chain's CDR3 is CASSNTGILSYEQYF. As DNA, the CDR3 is TGTGCCAGCAGCAACACAGGGATCCTCTCCTACGAGCAGTACTTC.

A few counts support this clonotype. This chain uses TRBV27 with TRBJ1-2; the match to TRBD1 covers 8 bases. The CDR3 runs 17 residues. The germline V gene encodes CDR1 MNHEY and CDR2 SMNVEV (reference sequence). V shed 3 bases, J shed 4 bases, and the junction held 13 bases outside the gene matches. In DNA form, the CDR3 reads TGTGCCAGCAGTTTCGTTGGCGGCAGGGGGCAAAGCTATGGCTACACCTTC. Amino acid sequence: CASSFVGGRGQSYGYTF.

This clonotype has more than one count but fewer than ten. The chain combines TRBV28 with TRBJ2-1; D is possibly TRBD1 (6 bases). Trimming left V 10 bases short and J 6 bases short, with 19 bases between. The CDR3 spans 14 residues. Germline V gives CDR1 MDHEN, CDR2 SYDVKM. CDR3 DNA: TGTGCCATTCAACGTGGACAGCGTTTCAATGAGCAGTTCTTC. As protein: CAIQRGQRFNEQFF.